This passage covers 17 T cell receptor beta chains from one sample sequenced in a study of blood T cell repertoires in COVID-19. The repertoire was sequenced with immunoSEQ multiplex PCR; TCRdb's copy has only in-frame clones and lacks some. The sample contains approximately 92,000 clones, 84% of which appear only once. The material sequenced was peripheral blood. These receptor sequences come from a man aged 65 to 85 with active or convalescent COVID-19.

The chain couples TRBV14 to TRBJ1-6, with 9 bases matching TRBD1. Germline V gene data show CDR1 as SGHDN and CDR2 as FVKESK. This CDR3 has 15 amino acids. The V segment lost 4 bases and the J segment 14 bases; nucleotides outside the gene matches: 12. CDR3 loop: CASSLGTGMVSALHF. In DNA form, the CDR3 reads TGTGCCAGCAGCCTCGGGACAGGGATGGTGTCTGCCCTCCACTTT.

The genes are TRBV5-4 and TRBJ1-3; tentatively, D is TRBD1 (6 bases). Germline V gene lookup returns CDR1 SGHNT and CDR2 YYREEE (reference sequence). This CDR3 is 15 amino acids long. V was pared by 1 base and J by 1 base, with 9 bases between. CDR3 sequence: CASSLFRGSGNTIYF. For the CDR3, the DNA is TGTGCCAGCAGCTTGTTCAGGGGATCTGGAAACACCATATATTTT.

The chain links TRBV7-9 to TRBJ2-5; 8 bases are a match to TRBD2. This CDR3 contains 14 residues. Germline V gene lookup returns CDR1 SEHNR and CDR2 FQNEAQ (reference sequence). J gave up 7 bases and V 5 bases, and 9 bases lay outside the gene matches. CDR3: CASSHSGAAGTQYF. The CDR3 DNA reads as TGTGCCAGCAGCCATAGCGGGGCCGCCGGGACCCAGTACTTC.

This chain joins TRBV6-1 and TRBJ1-1; D call uncertain. The CDR3 runs 15 residues. The V gene's germline CDR1 is MNHNS and CDR2 SASEGT. The germline V and J ends were trimmed by 0 bases and 0 bases, with 8 bases remaining between them. CDR3 sequence reads: CASSEALSVNTEAFF. The CDR3 nucleotides are TGTGCCAGCAGTGAAGCGTTGTCAGTGAACACTGAAGCTTTCTTT.

The rearrangement joins TRBV19 to TRBJ2-6; tentative D call: TRBD1 (5 bases). The CDR3 has 16 amino acids. The V gene's germline CDR1 is LNHDA and CDR2 SQIVND (reference sequence). V lost 4 bases and J lost 4, with 14 bases in between. This CDR3 is CASSRTGQVGANVLTF. The CDR3 DNA follows: TGTGCCAGTAGTAGAACAGGCCAAGTGGGGGCCAACGTCCTGACTTTC.

The chain recombines TRBV28 with TRBJ1-2; D call uncertain. Trimming cost V 10 bases and J 3 bases, with 15 bases left between them. There are 13 residues in the CDR3. Germline CDR1 MDHEN, CDR2 SYDVKM. The CDR3 protein is CATPIVQDYGYTF. Here the CDR3 DNA reads TGTGCCACCCCCATCGTCCAGGACTATGGCTACACCTTC.

V usage is TRBV20-1 and J usage is TRBJ2-1; possible D gene TRBD2, 7 bases. With 7 bases removed from V and 8 bases from J, the gap between germline ends came to 12 bases. Germline V gene sequence: CDR1 DFQATT, CDR2 SNEGSKA (reference sequence). This CDR3 is built from 11 residues. Here the CDR3 DNA reads TGCAGTGTCCAGGGGAGGGATGAGCAGTTCTTC. Residues: CSVQGRDEQFF.

CDR3 residues: CATSDPARTGRGEQYF. CDR3 nucleotides: TGTGCCACCAGTGATCCTGCGCGGACAGGGCGGGGGGAGCAGTACTTC. The rearrangement links TRBV24-1 to TRBJ2-7, with D possibly being TRBD1 (8 bases). The CDR3 runs 16 residues. V lost 3 bases, J lost 7 bases, and 21 bases lay in between. The germline CDR1 and CDR2 sequences are KGHDR and SFDVKD.

The chain has TRBV3-1 (or the pseudogene TRBV3-2) and TRBJ1-4; a possible D gene is TRBD1 (6 bases). Germline V lookup: CDR1 LGHDT, CDR2 YNNKEL (reference sequence). This CDR3 contains 15 residues. Trimming stripped 4 bases from V and 2 bases from J, with 11 bases between. The DNA for the CDR3 is TGTGCCAGCAGCCTACAGGGAACGACTAATGAAAAACTGTTTTTT. It yields the protein CASSLQGTTNEKLFF.

This clone appeared a few times. The chain links TRBV12-3 or TRBV12-4 to TRBJ1-1, with unresolved D. V was pared by 1 base and J by 12 bases, with 9 bases between. The CDR3 runs 11 residues. Here the CDR3 reads CASSLGQSTFF. The CDR3 bases are TGTGCCAGCAGTTTAGGGCAGTCGACTTTCTTT.

Remarks on this clone: Compared with germline, one end of the junction differs, possibly owing to a read error. This chain links TRBV28 with TRBJ2-7, with D possibly being TRBD1 (6 bases). The CDR3 is 15 residues long. Germline values: CDR1 MDHEN, CDR2 SYDVKM. The CDR3, as DNA: TGTGCCAGCACGCCTCACCCGGGTGACCCGGTTCCAGGGGACTTC. Translating gives CASTPHPGDPVPGDF.

This clone was seen only once. V and J are TRBV2 and TRBJ1-5; D remains unclear. V lost 4 bases and J 9 bases, leaving 13 bases between the germline ends. Germline CDR1 reads SNHLY; CDR2 reads FYNNEI. The CDR3 spans 13 residues. CDR3 sequence (DNA): TGTGCCAGCAGTGGTACTCTGCTCGGGCCCCAGCATTTT. It codes for CASSGTLLGPQHF.

The V call is TRBV30, the J call TRBJ1-2, with 8 bases identical to TRBD1. With 3 bases clipped from V and 8 bases from J, the junction kept 8 bases outside the gene matches. CDR1 and CDR2 from the germline V gene are GTSNPN and SVGIG (reference sequence). The CDR3 loop spans 13 amino acids. In nucleotides, the CDR3 is TGTGCCTGGAGCCCGACAGGGGAAAGGGGCTACACCTTC. This gives the protein CAWSPTGERGYTF.

The rearrangement joins TRBV3-1 (or the pseudogene TRBV3-2) to TRBJ1-5; no clear D gene. Germline values: CDR1 LGHDT, CDR2 YNNKEL (reference sequence). The CDR3 covers 15 residues. The V gene lost 0 bases and the J gene lost 0 bases, with 6 bases spanning the gap. CDR3 DNA sequence: TGTGCCAGCAGCCAAGACAGTGGTAGCAATCAGCCCCAGCATTTT. Translated: CASSQDSGSNQPQHF.

The genes are TRBV5-1 and TRBJ1-1; 7 nucleotides align to TRBD1. With V trimmed by 0 bases and J by 4 bases, 6 bases remained unmatched. This CDR3 region has 15 residues. The V gene's germline CDR1 is SGHRS and CDR2 YFSETQ. The CDR3 region has the DNA TGCGCCAGCAGCTTGGACGACAGGGTGAGCACTGAAGCTTTCTTT. It yields the protein CASSLDDRVSTEAFF.

The chain carries TRBV5-4 and TRBJ1-5; D may be TRBD1 (6 bases). The CDR3 is 16 amino acids. The V gene's germline CDR1 is SGHNT and CDR2 YYREEE (reference sequence). V dropped 0 bases and J dropped 0 bases, with 10 bases sitting between them. CDR3 DNA: TGTGCCAGCAGCTTGGATGGGGGCAATAGCAATCAGCCCCAGCATTTT. This gives the protein CASSLDGGNSNQPQHF.

This clone appeared once. The chain combines TRBV21-1 with TRBJ1-1; the table's D call, TRBD1, was not checked against the DNA. TRBV21-1 is a known pseudogene. The CDR3 runs to 15 residues. The CDR3 DNA follows: TGTGCCAGCAGCAAAGTTGTGACAGGGGGAACTGAAGCTTTCTTT. Translation: CASSKVVTGGTEAFF.